This T cell receptor (beta chain) was identified during a study of radiation and T cells in renal cell carcinoma. On this clone: One junction end does not reproduce the germline sequence, and a read error may be involved.

Time point: blood 2 weeks post-SBRT. Treatment here: 15 Gy SBRT to primary tumor, nephrectomy 4 weeks later. Libraries were prepared by immunoSEQ multiplex PCR; TCRdb keeps only in-frame clonotypes and omits some of them. This table holds about 130,000 clones, 88% found once. The CDR3 covers 16 residues. The V gene's germline CDR1 is GTSNPN and CDR2 SVGIG (reference sequence). The material sequenced was blood, taken from a patient whose treatment included radiotherapy and nephrectomy. The source is a woman in her sixties or seventies with renal cell carcinoma. The chain uses TRBV30 and TRBJ2-1; the match to TRBD2 covers 11 bases. The CDR3 nucleotides read TGTGCCTGGAGTGTCTTAGCGGGGGGGCCCTACAATGGGCAGTTCTTC. It yields the protein CAWSVLAGGPYNGQFF. Looking up the rest from reference TRBV30 and TRBJ2-1 gives the full variable domain: SQTIHQWPATLVQPVGSPLSLECTVEGTSNPNLYWYRQAAGRGLQLLFYSVGIGQISSEVPQNLSASRPQDRQFILSSKKLLLSDSGFYLCAWSVLAGGPYNGQFFGPGTRLTVL.